Listed below are T cell receptor beta chains from one sample, sequenced in a study of blood T cell repertoires in COVID-19. Clones were read by immunoSEQ multiplex PCR, and TCRdb kept only the in-frame ones, dropping some. The repertoire includes roughly 290,000 clones, around 81% of them detected once, and around 4% sits in the top ten. The sample consisted of peripheral blood. The receptor source for this set is a woman in her 50s with active or convalescent COVID-19. CDR3s include the opening cysteine and the closing phenylalanine or tryptophan. Fields, in order: D gene, clone size, V gene, J gene, CDR3 DNA, CDR3 protein. A D gene is named only where the DNA matches it firmly. Only part of the rows carry a size: once, few, many, or a class if the clone is expanded.

TRBD1	.	TRBV18	TRBJ1-1	TGTGCCAGCTCGTTGAGCACCGGGACAGGCAACGCTGGCGCTGAAGCTTTCTTT	CASSLSTGTGNAGAEAFF
.	.	TRBV11-3	TRBJ1-1	TGTGCCAGCAGCCCGAAGGGAGGGTTCACTGAAGCTTTCTTT	CASSPKGGFTEAFF
TRBD1	once	TRBV5-1	TRBJ1-6	TGCGCCAGCAGCTTGGCGGGACAGGGTAATTCACCCCTCCACTTT	CASSLAGQGNSPLHF
TRBD1	.	TRBV29-1	TRBJ2-2	TGCAGCGTTAAAAGACAGGGTAGGACCGGGGAGCTGTTTTTT	CSVKRQGRTGELFF
TRBD2	.	TRBV11-1	TRBJ2-1	TGTGCCAGCAGCTCGACTAGCGGGACCTCCTACAATGAGCAGTTCTTC	CASSSTSGTSYNEQFF
.	.	TRBV13	TRBJ1-2	TGTGCCAGCAGTATTCGACAGGAAAGGGCCTATGGCTACACCTTC	CASSIRQERAYGYTF
TRBD2	.	TRBV6-1	TRBJ2-5	TGTGCCAGCAGTGAACGTGAAGCGGGAGGCCAAGAGACCCAGTACTTC	CASSEREAGGQETQYF
.	.	TRBV7-9	TRBJ1-5	TGTGCCAGCAGCTCGCAGGGGAATGATCAGCCCCAGCATTTT	CASSSQGNDQPQHF
.	.	TRBV19	TRBJ1-2	TGTGCCAGTAGTATCCCCCAGGGCTATGGCTACACCTTC	CASSIPQGYGYTF
TRBD2	.	TRBV18	TRBJ2-7	TGTGCCAGCTCTGGCAGGGAGGGCGAGCAGTACTTC	CASSGREGEQYF
.	.	TRBV6-1	TRBJ1-5	TGTGCCAGCAGTGAAGATGGGGGCGGGCAGCCCCAGCATTTT	CASSEDGGGQPQHF
.	.	TRBV18	TRBJ2-1	TGTGCCAGCTCACCTGTTGCAGGGGCCGAGGGTGAGCAGTTCTTC	CASSPVAGAEGEQFF
.	.	TRBV12-3/TRBV12-4	TRBJ1-1	TGTGCCAGCAGTTTAGGGGGGGGCACTGAAGCTTTCTTT	CASSLGGGTEAFF
TRBD2	once	TRBV6-5	TRBJ2-2	TGTGCCAGCACTAGGGGCGGGAGTGGGCCCGGGGAGCTGTTTTTT	CASTRGGSGPGELFF